The 28 T cell receptor beta chains given below trace back to one sample, sequenced in a study of T cell responses to AZD1222 COVID-19 vaccine (dated by TCRdb to about 2021). Per the publication, the time point label means: baseline before first vaccination. The library was built by means of the immunoSEQ multiplex PCR assay. TCRdb provides this immuneACCESS table in a form limited to in-frame rearrangements. Some clones are lacking; in checked studies, under half of them reflect an unresolved V gene, and why the rest are absent is not known. This sample has about 190,000 clones in its table, and 80% to 95% of those were observed once. Clones ranked in the top ten supply 1% to 1.5% of the sample. Material: peripheral blood, obtained on day 0 of AZD1222 vaccination. These TCRs come from an adult in good health.

The chain recombines TRBV30 with TRBJ1-5; D ambiguous. The ends were cut back, 5 bases at V and 4 bases at J, with 12 bases in the middle. The germline V gene has CDR1 GTSNPN and CDR2 SVGIG (reference sequence). The CDR3 has 13 amino acids. The chain's CDR3 is CAWQRQSNQPQHF. DNA of the CDR3: TGTGCCTGGCAGCGACAATCGAATCAGCCCCAGCATTTT.

Here the CDR3 reads CASSLKPLQETQYF. The CDR3 DNA sequence: TGTGCCAGCAGCTTAAAGCCGTTACAAGAGACCCAGTACTTC. This rearrangement joins TRBV11-1 to TRBJ2-5; D uncertain. V lost 2 bases and J 2 bases, leaving 9 bases between the germline ends. The length of the CDR3 is 14 residues. Germline CDR1 and CDR2: SGHAT and FQDESV (reference sequence).

The chain employs TRBV7-9 and TRBJ1-6; the D gene is possibly TRBD1 (6 bases). CDR3 length: 14 amino acids. Germline loops: CDR1 SEHNR, CDR2 FQNEAQ (reference sequence). Trimming left V 5 bases short and J 9 bases short, with 14 bases between. The CDR3 DNA is TGTGCCAGCAGCCGACAGGATCGGGGTTCACCCCTCCACTTT. It codes for CASSRQDRGSPLHF.

The CDR3 protein is CASSSGTSRINEQFF. Here the CDR3 DNA reads TGTGCCAGCAGCTCGGGGACTAGCCGTATTAATGAGCAGTTCTTC. This chain uses TRBV7-3 with TRBJ2-1; TRBD2 matches at 9 bases. The CDR3 extends over 15 amino acids. The V segment lost 4 bases and the J segment 7 bases; nucleotides outside the gene matches: 8. Germline V lookup: CDR1 SGHTA, CDR2 FQGTGA.

The V and J genes are TRBV7-9 and TRBJ1-5, with 9 bases lining up with TRBD1. CDR3 size: 14 residues. V lost 3 bases and J lost 6; bases outside the gene matches: 3. Germline CDR1 and CDR2: SEHNR and FQNEAQ (reference sequence). CDR3 DNA: TGTGCCAGCAGCTTGGGGACAGGGCTTCAGCCCCAGCATTTT. Translation gives CASSLGTGLQPQHF.

The chain is built from TRBV7-2 and TRBJ2-7; TRBD2 is a possible D gene (6 bases). The germline V gene has CDR1 SGHTA and CDR2 FQGNSA. The CDR3 has 15 amino acids. V shed 5 bases and J shed 5 bases, with 19 bases lying between them. The CDR3 nucleotides are TGTGCCAGCAGCCAAACCCTGCTAGGCGGGGACGAGCAGTACTTC. Its translation is CASSQTLLGGDEQYF.

The chain recombines TRBV5-4 with TRBJ2-7, with D perhaps matching TRBD1 or TRBD2 (5 bases each). The CDR3 is made up of 15 amino acids. Trimming left V 4 bases short and J 0 bases short, with 14 bases between. Germline lookup yields CDR1 SGHNT and CDR2 YYREEE (reference sequence). Here the CDR3 DNA reads TGTGCCAGCAGCCAAGGGACGGTCAGCTCCTACGAGCAGTACTTC. It translates to CASSQGTVSSYEQYF. Variable domain in full (rest from reference TRBV5-4 and TRBJ2-7): ETGVTQSPTHLIKTRGQQVTLRCSSQSGHNTVSWYQQALGQGPQFIFQYYREEENGRGNFPPRFSGLQFPNYSSELNVNALELDDSALYLCASSQGTVSSYEQYFGPGTRLTVT.

This rearrangement joins TRBV25-1 to TRBJ2-2, with 9 bases identical to TRBD2. The CDR3 covers 15 residues. Germline CDR1 and CDR2: MGHDK and SYGVNS. After removal of 11 bases from V and 0 bases from J, the junction contained 7 bases not matched to a gene. The CDR3 spells CASAGGPSNTGELFF. CDR3 DNA: TGTGCCTCCGCGGGGGGGCCTTCGAACACCGGGGAGCTGTTTTTT.

This clone was picked up one time. The chain recombines TRBV9 with TRBJ2-7; D perhaps matches TRBD1 (5 bases). The CDR3 is made up of 13 amino acids. V was pared by 1 base and J by 5 bases, with 10 bases between. The V gene's germline CDR1 is SGDLS and CDR2 YYNGEE. The CDR3 reads CASSVRGTHEQYF. Here the CDR3 DNA reads TGTGCCAGCAGCGTAAGGGGTACACACGAGCAGTACTTC.

V is TRBV11-2 and J is TRBJ2-5, with 7 bases matching TRBD2. Trimming cost V 6 bases and J 1 base; bases outside gene matches: 2. The germline CDR1 and CDR2 sequences are SGHAT and FQNNGV. This CDR3 comprises 13 residues. CDR3 loop: CASRGGIQETQYF. The CDR3, as DNA: TGTGCCAGCAGGGGGGGGATCCAAGAGACCCAGTACTTC.

The chain carries TRBV6-2 or TRBV6-3 and TRBJ2-3; no reliable D call. Germline CDR1 reads MNHEY; CDR2 reads SVGEGT. V shed 3 bases and J shed 0 bases, with 10 bases lying between them. CDR3 length: 15 residues. Written as DNA, the CDR3 is TGTGCCAGCAGTTATGGAGACACTAGCACAGATACGCAGTATTTT. It is translated as CASSYGDTSTDTQYF.

This chain joins TRBV25-1 and TRBJ2-5, with 8 positions matching TRBD2. Germline loops: CDR1 MGHDK, CDR2 SYGVNS. Trimming cost V 2 bases and J 4 bases; bases outside gene matches: 12. The CDR3 totals 17 residues. CDR3 sequence: CASSEHPGGPAGETQYF. CDR3 coding DNA: TGTGCCAGCAGTGAACATCCGGGGGGGCCGGCTGGAGAGACCCAGTACTTC.

This clone appeared once. This chain uses TRBV28 with TRBJ2-1; D is unclear. V was clipped by 5 bases and J by 6 bases, with 11 bases between them. CDR1 and CDR2 from the germline V gene are MDHEN and SYDVKM. The CDR3 loop spans 13 amino acids. CDR3 loop: CASSRPMTNEQFF. The CDR3 DNA follows: TGTGCCAGCAGTCGTCCCATGACCAATGAGCAGTTCTTC.

This clone appeared a single time. The chain joins TRBV5-1 to TRBJ1-2; 10 nucleotides agree with TRBD1. CDR1 is SGHRS and CDR2 is YFSETQ in the germline V gene. The CDR3 has 13 amino acids. V was pared by 4 bases and J by 7 bases, with 4 bases of the junction left unmatched. The chain's CDR3 is CASSQDRGFGYTF. The CDR3 DNA reads as TGCGCCAGCAGCCAGGACAGGGGGTTTGGCTACACCTTC.

The V and J genes are TRBV7-9 and TRBJ1-2; no definite D call. The CDR3 is made up of 12 amino acids. Germline loops: CDR1 SEHNR, CDR2 FQNEAQ (reference sequence). Trimming shortened V by 0 bases and J by 8 bases, and 7 bases separated the two germline ends. CDR3 nucleotides: TGTGCCAGCAGCTTAGCTCAGGACGGCTACACCTTC. It is translated as CASSLAQDGYTF. Together with reference TRBV7-9 and TRBJ1-2, the CDR3 gives the full variable domain: DTGVSQNPRHKITKRGQNVTFRCDPISEHNRLYWYRQTLGQGPEFLTYFQNEAQLEKSRLLSDRFSAERPKGSFSTLEIQRTEQGDSAMYLCASSLAQDGYTFGSGTRLTVV.

V is TRBV25-1 and J is TRBJ2-2, with a weak D call TRBD1 (6 bases). Germline lookup yields CDR1 MGHDK and CDR2 SYGVNS. Deletions cut 5 bases from V and 5 bases from J, with 9 bases between. The CDR3 is 13 amino acids. The CDR3 region has the DNA TGTGCCAGCAGTAAGACAGGAACCGGGGAGCTGTTTTTT. This gives the protein CASSKTGTGELFF.

Written as DNA, the CDR3 is TGTGCCAGCAGCTTTGGAATCCCTATGAACACTGAAGCTTTCTTT. Translating gives CASSFGIPMNTEAFF. This sequence joins TRBV7-2 and TRBJ1-1, with D uncertain. CDR1 is SGHTA and CDR2 is FQGNSA in the germline V gene. This CDR3 has 15 residues. V lost 3 bases, J lost 0 bases, and 11 bases lay in between.

With regard to this clone: The sample holds other DNA sequences that translate to the same CDR3. The chain joins TRBV19 to TRBJ1-6, with TRBD1 as a possible D gene (6 bases). CDR1 is LNHDA and CDR2 is SQIVND in the germline V gene (reference sequence). V lost 5 bases to trimming and J lost 7 bases, with 12 bases between them. CDR3 length equals 14 residues. For the CDR3, the DNA is TGTGCCAGTAGTCCGACAGGCGGCAATTCACCCCTCCACTTT. Residues: CASSPTGGNSPLHF.

The CDR3 sequence is CASSNLLGERTEAFF. The CDR3 DNA follows: TGTGCCAGCAGTAACCTCTTAGGGGAGAGGACTGAAGCTTTCTTT. The rearrangement links TRBV28 to TRBJ1-1, with D possibly matching TRBD1 (5 bases). This CDR3 is 15 amino acids long. Germline V gene sequence: CDR1 MDHEN, CDR2 SYDVKM. Trimming removed 5 bases from V and 5 bases from J, with 18 bases in between.

This chain joins TRBV18 and TRBJ2-7; D call uncertain. CDR3 length: 13 residues. From germline, CDR1 is KGHSH and CDR2 LQKENI. The V and J ends lost 3 bases and 3 bases respectively, with 9 bases between them. The CDR3 bases are TGTGCCAGCTCACCGCAGGACGGCTACGAGCAGTACTTC. Protein: CASSPQDGYEQYF.

The genes are TRBV19 and TRBJ1-1, with 7 bases aligning to TRBD1. Germline V gives CDR1 LNHDA, CDR2 SQIVND (reference sequence). The V segment lost 3 bases and the J segment 1 base; nucleotides outside the gene matches: 2. The CDR3 has 14 amino acids. Here the CDR3 DNA reads TGTGCCAGTAGTATCCGACAGGGGAACACTGAAGCTTTCTTT. Protein sequence: CASSIRQGNTEAFF.

The V and J genes are TRBV30 and TRBJ1-5; D not resolved. The CDR3 runs 15 residues. Germline V gene data show CDR1 as GTSNPN and CDR2 as SVGIG (reference sequence). The V end lost 1 base, the J end lost 1 base, and 11 bases lay between the germline ends. Here the CDR3 reads CAWSAGSLSNQPQHF. In DNA form, the CDR3 reads TGTGCCTGGAGTGCGGGCAGCCTAAGCAATCAGCCCCAGCATTTT.

This rearrangement joins TRBV12-5 to TRBJ1-2; D ambiguous. The germline V gene encodes CDR1 LGHNT and CDR2 FRNRAP. The CDR3 spans 15 residues. Trimming took off 2 bases at V and 6 bases at J, with 16 bases between the two ends. The CDR3 region has the DNA TGTGCTAGTGGTTTGTCCCCCCGGGAACCCGATGGCTACACCTTC. It is translated as CASGLSPREPDGYTF.

The CDR3 spells CASSLFRSETQYF. In DNA form, the CDR3 reads TGTGCCAGCAGTTTATTCCGTTCAGAGACCCAGTACTTC. The chain carries TRBV27 and TRBJ2-5; D is undetermined. Trimming cost V 1 base and J 4 bases, with 7 bases left between them. Per the germline V gene, CDR1 is MNHEY and CDR2 is SMNVEV (reference sequence). The CDR3 extends over 13 amino acids.

The gene calls are TRBV5-8 and TRBJ1-5; perhaps TRBD1 as D (5 bases). V gave up 4 bases and J gave up 1 base, with 18 bases separating them. The CDR3 runs 17 residues. CDR1 and CDR2 (germline): SGHTS, YDEGEE. The CDR3 region has the DNA TGTGCCAGCAGCCAAAGGGGATCAAGTCTGAGCAATCAGCCCCAGCATTTT. As protein: CASSQRGSSLSNQPQHF.

This rearrangement joins TRBV2 to TRBJ1-2; possible D gene TRBD1, 5 bases. This CDR3 region has 15 residues. The germline V and J ends were trimmed by 6 bases and 3 bases, with 17 bases remaining between them. CDR1 is SNHLY, CDR2 FYNNEI, per germline. CDR3: CASSSFKGQDYGYTF. Written as DNA, the CDR3 is TGTGCCAGCAGCAGCTTCAAGGGGCAAGACTATGGCTACACCTTC.

V and J are TRBV18 and TRBJ1-4; tentatively, D is TRBD1 (6 bases). Trimming took 3 bases from V and 5 from J, leaving 7 bases between them. The CDR3 runs 13 residues. Germline V gene sequence: CDR1 KGHSH, CDR2 LQKENI. CDR3 in DNA: TGTGCCAGCTCACCGCAGGGGAATGAAAAACTGTTTTTT. This codes for CASSPQGNEKLFF.

This rearrangement joins TRBV9 to TRBJ1-1; possibly TRBD1 for D (5 bases). In germline, CDR1 is SGDLS, CDR2 YYNGEE. The CDR3 is made up of 15 amino acids. The V end was cut by 7 bases, the J end by 1 base, with 17 bases between. CDR3 DNA sequence: TGTGCCAGCTCTCACCCGCCCGGGGGGAACACTGAAGCTTTCTTT. It is translated as CASSHPPGGNTEAFF.